Given below is one T cell receptor beta chain in context. The data originate from a study of control samples from healthy donors and cancer patients. This CDR3 region has 13 residues. CDR1 ENHRY and CDR2 SYGVKD come from the germline V gene. Between the trimmed V and J ends, which lost 9 bases and 2 bases, there was a span of 13 bases. Repertoires were generated with immunoSEQ multiplex PCR, while TCRdb's copy carries only in-frame clones and drops some. In the table there are 90,000 to 110,000 clones, approximately 90% of which are singletons. The chain couples TRBV10-3 to TRBJ2-5, with D tentatively TRBD1 (6 bases). The sequencing sample was made of blood. This receptor was identified in a woman in her forties or fifties in good health. In nucleotides, the CDR3 is TGTGCCATTAGGACAGACCTTCAAGAGACCCAGTACTTC. Protein product: CAIRTDLQETQYF.